This T cell receptor beta chain was retrieved from a study of blood T cell repertoires in COVID-19. As for the study in general: From T cells, B-cell-depleted T cells, or PBMCs came the material, which was cDNA or gDNA.

This CDR3 has 16 residues. Germline CDR1 and CDR2: MNHEY and SVGAGI. V was clipped by 1 base and J by 7 bases; unmatched bases: 7. Original data processing: Reference gene primer amplification gave nucleated cell count estimates. TCRdb's copy holds only in-frame clones and misses some; the assay was immunoSEQ multiplex PCR. That table is the source of V, J and clone size, and D and trimming were worked out from the DNA. This table holds more than 200,000 clones, more than 75% found once. Seattle cases were enrolled at active infection and followed longitudinally. The chain employs TRBV6-5 and TRBJ2-1; 10 bases fit TRBD2. The sequence derives from a woman aged 55-70 years with COVID-19, enrolled during active disease. Input material: peripheral blood. For the CDR3, the DNA is TGTGCCAGCAGTTACTTGGGGACTAGCGTTTTGAATGAGCAGTTCTTC. Protein sequence: CASSYLGTSVLNEQFF.